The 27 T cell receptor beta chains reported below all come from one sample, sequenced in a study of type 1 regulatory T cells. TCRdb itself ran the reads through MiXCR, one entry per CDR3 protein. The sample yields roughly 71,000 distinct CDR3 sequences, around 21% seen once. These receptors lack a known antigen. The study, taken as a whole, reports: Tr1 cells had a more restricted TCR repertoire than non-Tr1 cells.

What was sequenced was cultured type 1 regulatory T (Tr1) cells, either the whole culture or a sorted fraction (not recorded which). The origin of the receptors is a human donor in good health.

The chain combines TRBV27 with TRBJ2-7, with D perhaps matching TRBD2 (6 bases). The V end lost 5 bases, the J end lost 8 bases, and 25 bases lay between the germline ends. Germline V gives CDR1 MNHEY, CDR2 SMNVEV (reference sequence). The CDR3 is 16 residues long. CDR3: CASSPRGRHHPEQQYF. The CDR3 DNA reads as TGTGCCAGCAGTCCCCGGGGGAGGCACCACCCGGAGCAGCAGTACTTC.

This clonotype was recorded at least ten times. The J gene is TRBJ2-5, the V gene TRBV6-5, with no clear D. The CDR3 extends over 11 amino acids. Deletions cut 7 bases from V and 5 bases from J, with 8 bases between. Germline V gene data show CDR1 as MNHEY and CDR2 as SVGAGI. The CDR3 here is CASKLRETQYF. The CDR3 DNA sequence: TGTGCCAGCAAATTAAGGGAGACCCAGTACTTC.

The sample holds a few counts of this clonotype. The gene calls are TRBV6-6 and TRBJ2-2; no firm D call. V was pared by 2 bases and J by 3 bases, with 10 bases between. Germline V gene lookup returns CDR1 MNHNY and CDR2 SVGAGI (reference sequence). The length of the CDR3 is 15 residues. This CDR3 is CASSYTGRDTGELFF. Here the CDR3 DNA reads TGTGCCAGCAGTTACACGGGTCGCGACACCGGGGAGCTGTTTTTT.

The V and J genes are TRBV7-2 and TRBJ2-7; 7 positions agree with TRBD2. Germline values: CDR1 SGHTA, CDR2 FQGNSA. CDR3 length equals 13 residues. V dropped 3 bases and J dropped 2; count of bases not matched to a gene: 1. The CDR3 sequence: CASSLGGTYEQYF. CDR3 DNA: TGTGCCAGCAGCTTGGGGGGGACCTACGAGCAGTACTTC.

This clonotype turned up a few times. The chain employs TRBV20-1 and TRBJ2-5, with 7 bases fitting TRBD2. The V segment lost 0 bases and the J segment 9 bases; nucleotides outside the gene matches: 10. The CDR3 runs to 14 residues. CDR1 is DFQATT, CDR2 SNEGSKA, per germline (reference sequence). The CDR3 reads CSAREASGKRPQYF. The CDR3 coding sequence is TGCAGTGCTAGAGAGGCAAGCGGGAAGAGACCCCAGTACTTC.

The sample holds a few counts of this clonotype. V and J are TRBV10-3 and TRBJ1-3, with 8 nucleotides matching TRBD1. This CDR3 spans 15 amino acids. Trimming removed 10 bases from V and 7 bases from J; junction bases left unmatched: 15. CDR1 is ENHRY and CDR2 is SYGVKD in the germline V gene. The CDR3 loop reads CATGSGQASWNTIYF. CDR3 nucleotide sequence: TGTGCCACCGGCTCGGGACAGGCCTCTTGGAACACCATATATTTT.

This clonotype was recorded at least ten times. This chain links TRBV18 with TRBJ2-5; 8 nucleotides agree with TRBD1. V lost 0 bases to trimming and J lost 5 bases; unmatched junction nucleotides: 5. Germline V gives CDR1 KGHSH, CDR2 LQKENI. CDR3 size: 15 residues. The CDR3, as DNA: TGTGCCAGCTCACCACCGAGCAGGGGGCGTGAGACCCAGTACTTC. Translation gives CASSPPSRGRETQYF. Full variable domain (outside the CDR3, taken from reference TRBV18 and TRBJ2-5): NAGVMQNPRHLVRRRGQEARLRCSPMKGHSHVYWYRQLPEEGLKFMVYLQKENIIDESGMPKERFSAEFPKEGPSILRIQQVVRGDSAAYFCASSPPSRGRETQYFGPGTRLLVL.

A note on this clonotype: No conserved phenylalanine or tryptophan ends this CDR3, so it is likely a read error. The CDR3 spells CASSVGQGSYNEQFS. CDR3 nucleotide sequence: TGTGCCAGCAGCGTAGGGCAGGGATCCTACAATGAGCAGTTCTCC. J is TRBJ2-1 and V is TRBV9; D perhaps matches TRBD1 (5 bases). Germline V gives CDR1 SGDLS, CDR2 YYNGEE. Trimming cost V 0 bases and J 1 base, with 8 bases left between them. This CDR3 comprises 15 residues.

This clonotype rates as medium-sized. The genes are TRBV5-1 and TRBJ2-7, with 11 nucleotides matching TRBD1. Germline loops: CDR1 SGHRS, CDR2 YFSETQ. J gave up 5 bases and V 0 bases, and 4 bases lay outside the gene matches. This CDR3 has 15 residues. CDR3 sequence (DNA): TGCGCCAGCAGCTTGGAGGGACAGGGGGTCCACGAGCAGTACTTC. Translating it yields CASSLEGQGVHEQYF.

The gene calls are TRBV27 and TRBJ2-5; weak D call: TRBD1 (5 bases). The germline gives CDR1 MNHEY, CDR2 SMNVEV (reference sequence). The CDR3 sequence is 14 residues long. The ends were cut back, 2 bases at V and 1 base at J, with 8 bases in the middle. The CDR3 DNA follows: TGTGCCAGCAGTTTAAGACAGACCCAAGAGACCCAGTACTTC. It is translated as CASSLRQTQETQYF.

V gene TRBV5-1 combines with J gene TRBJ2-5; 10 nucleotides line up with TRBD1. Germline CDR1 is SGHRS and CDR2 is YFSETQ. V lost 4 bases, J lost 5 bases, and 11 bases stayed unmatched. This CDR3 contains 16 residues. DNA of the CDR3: TGCGCCAGCAGCAGGGGACAGGGGAAGAGTATCGAGACCCAGTACTTC. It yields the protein CASSRGQGKSIETQYF.

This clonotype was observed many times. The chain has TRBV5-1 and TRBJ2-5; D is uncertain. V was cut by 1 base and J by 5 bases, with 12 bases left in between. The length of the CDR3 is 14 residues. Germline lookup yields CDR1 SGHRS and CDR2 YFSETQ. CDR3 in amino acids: CASSLRTTGETQYF. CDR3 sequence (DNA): TGCGCCAGCAGCTTGCGGACGACGGGTGAGACCCAGTACTTC.

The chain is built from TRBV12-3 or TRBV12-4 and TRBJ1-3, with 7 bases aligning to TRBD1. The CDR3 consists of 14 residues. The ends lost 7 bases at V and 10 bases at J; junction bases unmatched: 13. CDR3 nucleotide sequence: TGTGCCAGCACTTTCCGCCCACAGGGGAGAACCATATATTTT. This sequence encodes CASTFRPQGRTIYF.

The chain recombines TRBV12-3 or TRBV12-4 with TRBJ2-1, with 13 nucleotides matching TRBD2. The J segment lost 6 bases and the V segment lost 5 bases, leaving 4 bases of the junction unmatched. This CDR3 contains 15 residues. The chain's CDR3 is CASSGGLAGPNEQFF. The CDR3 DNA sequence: TGTGCCAGCAGTGGGGGACTAGCGGGACCCAATGAGCAGTTCTTC.

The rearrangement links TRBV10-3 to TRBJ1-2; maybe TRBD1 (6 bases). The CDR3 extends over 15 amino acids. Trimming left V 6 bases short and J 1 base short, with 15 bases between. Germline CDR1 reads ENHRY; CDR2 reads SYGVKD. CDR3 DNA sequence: TGTGCCATCAGCATGCGGGGGGCCCTTAACTATGGCTACACCTTC. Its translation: CAISMRGALNYGYTF.

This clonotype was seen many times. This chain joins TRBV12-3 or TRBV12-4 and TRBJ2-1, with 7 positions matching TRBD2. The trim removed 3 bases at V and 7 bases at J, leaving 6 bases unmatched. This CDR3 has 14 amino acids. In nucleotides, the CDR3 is TGTGCCAGCAGTTTGGCGGGAGAGGGAAATGAGCAGTTCTTC. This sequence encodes CASSLAGEGNEQFF.

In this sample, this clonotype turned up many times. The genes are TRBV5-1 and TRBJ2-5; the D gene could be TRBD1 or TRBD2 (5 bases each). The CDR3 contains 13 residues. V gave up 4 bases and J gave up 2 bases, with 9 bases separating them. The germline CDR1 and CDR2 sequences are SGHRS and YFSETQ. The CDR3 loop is CASSPGTQETQYF. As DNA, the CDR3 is TGCGCCAGCAGCCCAGGGACGCAAGAGACCCAGTACTTC.

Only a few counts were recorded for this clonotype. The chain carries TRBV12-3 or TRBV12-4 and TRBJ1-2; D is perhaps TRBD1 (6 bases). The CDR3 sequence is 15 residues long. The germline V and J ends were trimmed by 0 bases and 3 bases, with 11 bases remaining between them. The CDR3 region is CASSLAQGAHYGYTF. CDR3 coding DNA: TGTGCCAGCAGTTTAGCACAGGGCGCCCACTATGGCTACACCTTC.

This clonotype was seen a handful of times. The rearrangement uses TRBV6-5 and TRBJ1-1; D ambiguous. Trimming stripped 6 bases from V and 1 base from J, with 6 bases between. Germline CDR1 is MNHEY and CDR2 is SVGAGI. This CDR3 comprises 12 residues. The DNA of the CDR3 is TGTGCCAGCAGCCGTTCGAACACTGAAGCTTTCTTT. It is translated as CASSRSNTEAFF.

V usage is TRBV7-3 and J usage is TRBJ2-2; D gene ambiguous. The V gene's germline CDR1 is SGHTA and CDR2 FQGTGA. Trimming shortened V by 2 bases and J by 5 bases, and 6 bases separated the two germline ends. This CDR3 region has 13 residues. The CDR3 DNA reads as TGTGCCAGCAGCTTAGGAATTACCGGGGAGCTGTTTTTT. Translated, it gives CASSLGITGELFF.

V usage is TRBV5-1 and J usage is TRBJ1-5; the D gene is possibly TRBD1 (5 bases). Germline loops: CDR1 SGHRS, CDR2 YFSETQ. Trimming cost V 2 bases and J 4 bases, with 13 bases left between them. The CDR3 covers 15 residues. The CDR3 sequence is CASSLSGDVNQPQHF. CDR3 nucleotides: TGCGCCAGCAGCTTATCCGGGGACGTTAATCAGCCCCAGCATTTT.

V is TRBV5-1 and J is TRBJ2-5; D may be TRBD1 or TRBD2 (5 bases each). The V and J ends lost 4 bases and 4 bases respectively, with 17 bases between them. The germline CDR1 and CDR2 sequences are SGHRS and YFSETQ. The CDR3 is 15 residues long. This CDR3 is CASSATAGTVETQYF. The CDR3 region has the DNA TGCGCCAGCAGCGCGACCGCAGGGACGGTAGAGACCCAGTACTTC.

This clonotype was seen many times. DNA for the CDR3: TGTGCCAGCAGCGCGGGACGAGAGACCCAGTACTTC. Residues: CASSAGRETQYF. The rearrangement links TRBV7-2 to TRBJ2-5; D perhaps matches TRBD2 (6 bases). Looked up from germline, CDR1 is SGHTA and CDR2 is FQGNSA. The germline V and J ends were trimmed by 5 bases and 4 bases, with 8 bases remaining between them. The CDR3 spans 12 residues.

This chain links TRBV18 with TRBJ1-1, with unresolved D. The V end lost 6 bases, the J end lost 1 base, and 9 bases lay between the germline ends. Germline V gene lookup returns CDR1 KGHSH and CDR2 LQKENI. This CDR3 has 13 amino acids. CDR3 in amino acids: CASSDQQNTEAFF. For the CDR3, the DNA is TGTGCCAGCTCGGACCAGCAGAACACTGAAGCTTTCTTT.

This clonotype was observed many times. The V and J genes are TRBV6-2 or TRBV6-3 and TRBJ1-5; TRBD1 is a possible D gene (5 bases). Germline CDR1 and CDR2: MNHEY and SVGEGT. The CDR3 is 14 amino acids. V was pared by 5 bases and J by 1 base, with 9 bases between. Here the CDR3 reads CASSGQGSNQPQHF. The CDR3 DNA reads TGTGCCAGCAGTGGGCAGGGAAGCAATCAGCCCCAGCATTTT.

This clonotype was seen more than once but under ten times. CDR3 nucleotide sequence: TGTGCCAGCAGTTACTCCCAGACCGCAGATACGCAGTATTTT. This codes for CASSYSQTADTQYF. The J gene is TRBJ2-3, the V gene TRBV6-5; D is ambiguous. In germline, CDR1 is MNHEY, CDR2 SVGAGI. The CDR3 loop spans 14 amino acids. V was clipped by 0 bases and J by 4 bases, with 8 bases between them.

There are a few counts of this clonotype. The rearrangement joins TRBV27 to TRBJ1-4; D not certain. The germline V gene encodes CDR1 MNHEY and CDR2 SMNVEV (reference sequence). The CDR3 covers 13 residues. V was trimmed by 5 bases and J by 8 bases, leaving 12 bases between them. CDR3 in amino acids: CASSPNRKEKLFF. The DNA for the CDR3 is TGTGCCAGCAGTCCAAACCGGAAGGAAAAACTGTTTTTT.